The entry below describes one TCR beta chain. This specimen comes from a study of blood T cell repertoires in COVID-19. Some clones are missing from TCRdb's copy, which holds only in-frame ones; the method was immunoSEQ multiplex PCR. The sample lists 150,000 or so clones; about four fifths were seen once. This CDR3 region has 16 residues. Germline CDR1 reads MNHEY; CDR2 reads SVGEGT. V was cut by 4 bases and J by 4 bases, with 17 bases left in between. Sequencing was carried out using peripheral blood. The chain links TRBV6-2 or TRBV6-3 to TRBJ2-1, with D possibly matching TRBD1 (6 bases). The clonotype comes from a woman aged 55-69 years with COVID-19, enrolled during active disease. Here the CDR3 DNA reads TGTGCCAGCAGTTTCTTCGTCGGGACACTTTACAATGAGCAGTTCTTC. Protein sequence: CASSFFVGTLYNEQFF.